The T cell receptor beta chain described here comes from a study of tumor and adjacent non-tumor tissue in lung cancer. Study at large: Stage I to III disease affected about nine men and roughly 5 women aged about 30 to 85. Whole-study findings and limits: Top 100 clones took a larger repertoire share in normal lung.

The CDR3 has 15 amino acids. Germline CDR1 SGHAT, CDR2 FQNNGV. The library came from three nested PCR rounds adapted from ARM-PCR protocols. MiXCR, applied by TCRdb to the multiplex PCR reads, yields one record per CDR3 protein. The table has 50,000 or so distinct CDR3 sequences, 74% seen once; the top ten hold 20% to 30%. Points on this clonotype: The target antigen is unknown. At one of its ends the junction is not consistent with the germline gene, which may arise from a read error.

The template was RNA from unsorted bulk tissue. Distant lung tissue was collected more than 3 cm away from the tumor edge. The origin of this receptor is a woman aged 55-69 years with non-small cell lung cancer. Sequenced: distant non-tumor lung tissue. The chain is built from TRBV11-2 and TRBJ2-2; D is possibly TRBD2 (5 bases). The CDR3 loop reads CASSLGRRYTGELFF. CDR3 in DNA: TGTGCCAGCAGCTTAGGCAGGAGATACACCGGGGAGCTATTTTTT.